Below are 3 T cell receptor beta chains sequenced from a single sample in a study of blood T cell repertoires in COVID-19. The assay was immunoSEQ multiplex PCR, and TCRdb's table has in-frame clones only and misses some. The sample holds hundreds of thousands of clones; 70% to 90% are singletons and the top ten take less than 15%. The sample taken for sequencing was peripheral blood. All receptors derive from a woman under 30 who had recovered from COVID-19.

The V gene is TRBV6-5, the J gene TRBJ2-3, with D perhaps matching TRBD2 (6 bases). This CDR3 is 14 amino acids long. V lost 5 bases and J lost 2, with 11 bases in between. Germline assignment: CDR1 MNHEY and CDR2 SVGAGI. CDR3 in amino acids: CASSMGLNTDTQYF. The CDR3 nucleotides are TGTGCCAGCAGTATGGGACTGAACACAGATACGCAGTATTTT.

V and J are TRBV25-1 and TRBJ2-7; TRBD2 aligns across 10 bases. The CDR3 is 12 amino acids. Trimming took 9 bases from V and 5 from J; bases not matched to a gene: 4. Germline V gene sequence: CDR1 MGHDK, CDR2 SYGVNS. The chain's CDR3 is CASGLAAHEQYF. CDR3 in DNA: TGTGCCAGTGGACTAGCGGCTCACGAGCAGTACTTC.

The chain has TRBV6-6 and TRBJ2-1, with D possibly being TRBD1 (6 bases). Trimming left V 9 bases short and J 7 bases short, with 25 bases between. This CDR3 has 16 residues. Germline loops: CDR1 MNHNY, CDR2 SVGAGI (reference sequence). This chain's CDR3 is CASLKRDGPRGNEQFF. CDR3 nucleotide sequence: TGTGCCAGTTTGAAACGGGACGGACCTAGGGGGAATGAGCAGTTCTTC.